A single sample gave rise to the 32 T cell receptor beta chains below, sequenced in a study of cytomegalovirus exposure and HLA in healthy donors. The PCR used 60 Vbeta and 13 Jbeta primers. Sequencing used immunoSEQ multiplex PCR; TCRdb keeps in-frame clones, though not all of them. The sample consists of around 150,000 clones, roughly 84% of them appearing once. Sequencing was performed on PBMCs. These receptors all come from a young man in good health and CMV-seropositive.

Worth noting for this clone: Germline is not matched at one junction end, which may reflect a read error. This sample also contains other DNA sequences that code for the same CDR3. V gene TRBV5-6 combines with J gene TRBJ2-3; 7 nucleotides agree with TRBD2. Germline CDR1 is SGHDT and CDR2 is YYEEEE. This CDR3 comprises 15 residues. The chain's CDR3 is CASSLVGGGTDTQYF. In nucleotides, the CDR3 is TGTGCCAGCAGTTTGGTGGGGGGGGGCACAGATACGCAGTATTTT. Supplemented by reference TRBV5-6 and TRBJ2-3, the full variable domain reads DAGVTQSPTHLIKTRGQQVTLRCSPKSGHDTVSWYQQALGQGPQFIFQYYEEEERQRGNFPDRFSGHQFPNYSSELNVNALLLGDSALYLCASSLVGGGTDTQYFGPGTRLTVL.

The chain is built from TRBV10-3 and TRBJ2-1; maybe TRBD2 (5 bases). Germline V gene data show CDR1 as ENHRY and CDR2 as SYGVKD. Trimming removed 0 bases at V and 0 bases at J, with 12 bases between. This CDR3 comprises 17 residues. Here the CDR3 reads CAISESASRSSYNEQFF. DNA for the CDR3: TGTGCCATCAGTGAGTCTGCTAGCAGGAGCTCCTACAATGAGCAGTTCTTC.

The V gene is TRBV28, the J gene TRBJ1-2; 12 bases align to TRBD1. V dropped 1 base and J dropped 6; count of bases not matched to a gene: 6. Germline lookup yields CDR1 MDHEN and CDR2 SYDVKM. The CDR3 loop spans 16 amino acids. This CDR3 reads CASSLSGTGGYNGYTF. The CDR3 DNA reads TGTGCCAGCAGTTTATCCGGGACAGGGGGCTATAATGGCTACACCTTC.

This chain links TRBV29-1 with TRBJ1-2, with D uncertain. Germline CDR1 reads SQVTM; CDR2 reads ANQGSEA. There are 12 residues in the CDR3. The germline V and J ends were trimmed by 4 bases and 2 bases, with 8 bases remaining between them. Here the CDR3 reads CSVVWANYGYTF. DNA for the CDR3: TGCAGCGTTGTCTGGGCGAACTATGGCTACACCTTC.

Only a few counts were recorded for this clone. V and J are TRBV11-2 and TRBJ1-2; 7 positions match TRBD1. Losses at the gene ends were 4 bases for V and 1 base for J; bases not matched to a gene: 12. Germline loops: CDR1 SGHAT, CDR2 FQNNGV. This CDR3 comprises 17 residues. The CDR3 here is CASSSPGQPIVNYGYTF. Written as DNA, the CDR3 is TGTGCCAGCAGCTCTCCGGGACAGCCTATCGTTAACTATGGCTACACCTTC.

This chain uses TRBV27 with TRBJ2-7, with D maybe TRBD1 (5 bases). The V end was cut by 6 bases, the J end by 3 bases, with 12 bases between. The CDR3 sequence is 13 residues long. Germline assignment: CDR1 MNHEY and CDR2 SMNVEV (reference sequence). CDR3 region: CASSRAAYYEQYF. The CDR3 nucleotides read TGTGCCAGCAGCAGGGCGGCCTACTACGAGCAGTACTTC.

The rearrangement joins TRBV11-2 to TRBJ1-1, with 7 bases that match TRBD1. V lost 1 base to trimming and J lost 4 bases; unmatched junction nucleotides: 3. CDR3 length equals 14 residues. Germline CDR1 SGHAT, CDR2 FQNNGV. CDR3 sequence (DNA): TGTGCCAGCAGCTTAGGGGGACAGCGCACTGAAGCTTTCTTT. Amino acid sequence: CASSLGGQRTEAFF.

The chain uses TRBV9 and TRBJ1-3; D might be TRBD1 (6 bases). Looked up from germline, CDR1 is SGDLS and CDR2 is YYNGEE. Trimming removed 3 bases at V and 4 bases at J, with 14 bases between. The CDR3 sequence is 15 residues long. The CDR3 DNA sequence: TGTGCCAGCAGCGAGGGGGGGGCAGGGGGAAACACCATATATTTT. Its protein product is CASSEGGAGGNTIYF.

J is TRBJ1-5 and V is TRBV7-2; maybe TRBD1 (5 bases). The V gene's germline CDR1 is SGHTA and CDR2 FQGNSA. This CDR3 has 14 amino acids. Trimming took off 4 bases at V and 0 bases at J, with 7 bases between the two ends. CDR3 nucleotides: TGTGCCAGCAGCTGGAGGGGTAGCAATCAGCCCCAGCATTTT. This translates into CASSWRGSNQPQHF.

The rearrangement uses TRBV4-3 and TRBJ2-7; possible D gene TRBD2, 5 bases. With 1 base removed from V and 3 bases from J, the gap between germline ends came to 19 bases. Germline V CDR1 and CDR2: LGHNA, YSLEER. The CDR3 is 17 amino acids. CDR3 amino acids: CASSQGSVREPNYEQYF. Written as DNA, the CDR3 is TGCGCCAGCAGCCAAGGGTCAGTTAGGGAGCCGAACTACGAGCAGTACTTC.

The chain joins TRBV7-9 to TRBJ1-3; D possibly corresponds to TRBD1 (5 bases). From germline, CDR1 is SEHNR and CDR2 FQNEAQ (reference sequence). This CDR3 contains 16 residues. Trimming took off 4 bases at V and 0 bases at J, with 13 bases between the two ends. CDR3 DNA sequence: TGTGCCAGCAGCTCCGGGGGACCAGGCTCTGGAAACACCATATATTTT. This translates into CASSSGGPGSGNTIYF. The whole variable domain, filled in from reference TRBV7-9 and TRBJ1-3, reads DTGVSQNPRHKITKRGQNVTFRCDPISEHNRLYWYRQTLGQGPEFLTYFQNEAQLEKSRLLSDRFSAERPKGSFSTLEIQRTEQGDSAMYLCASSSGGPGSGNTIYFGEGSWLTVV.

This sequence joins TRBV10-3 and TRBJ2-7, with TRBD1 matching over 9 bases. The germline gives CDR1 ENHRY, CDR2 SYGVKD. Trimming took 3 bases from V and 4 from J; bases not matched to a gene: 4. This CDR3 spans 14 amino acids. Here the CDR3 reads CAISDRDREYEQYF. In DNA form, the CDR3 reads TGTGCCATCAGTGATCGGGACAGGGAATACGAGCAGTACTTC.

In regard to this clone: A junction end diverges from the germline sequence, so it may reflect a read error. The V gene is TRBV7-7, the J gene TRBJ1-4; D uncertain. CDR1 is SSHAT and CDR2 is FNYEAQ in the germline V gene (reference sequence). CDR3 length equals 17 residues. CDR3 loop: CASSLARTQLNPEKLFF. CDR3 coding DNA: TGTGCTAGCAGCTTAGCTCGGACTCAACTAAACCCTGAAAAACTGTTTTTT.

About this clone itself: The sample holds other DNA sequences that translate to the same CDR3. The chain is built from TRBV5-1 and TRBJ2-7; D gene uncertain. CDR3 size: 11 residues. The V end was cut by 3 bases, the J end by 3 bases, with 4 bases between. Germline V gives CDR1 SGHRS, CDR2 YFSETQ. The CDR3 here is CASSSGYEQYF. DNA for the CDR3: TGCGCCAGCAGCTCGGGCTACGAGCAGTACTTC.

This clone was counted a single time. The chain combines TRBV5-4 with TRBJ2-2, with TRBD1 as a possible D gene (5 bases). The CDR3 consists of 15 residues. The germline V and J ends were trimmed by 0 bases and 1 base, with 7 bases remaining between them. The germline V gene encodes CDR1 SGHNT and CDR2 YYREEE (reference sequence). The CDR3: CASSLVTGNTGELFF. CDR3 nucleotide sequence: TGTGCCAGCAGCTTGGTTACAGGGAACACCGGGGAGCTGTTTTTT.

This chain uses TRBV19 with TRBJ2-7, with D perhaps TRBD2 (5 bases). The CDR3 loop spans 15 amino acids. CDR1 is LNHDA, CDR2 SQIVND, per germline (reference sequence). The V and J ends lost 3 bases and 4 bases respectively, with 16 bases between them. CDR3 coding DNA: TGTGCCAGTAGTATTTTTGAGGGTCGGATTTACGAGCAGTACTTC. Translated: CASSIFEGRIYEQYF. Filled out from reference TRBV19 and TRBJ2-7, the complete variable domain reads DGGITQSPKYLFRKEGQNVTLSCEQNLNHDAMYWYRQDPGQGLRLIYYSQIVNDFQKGDIAEGYSVSREKKESFPLTVTSAQKNPTAFYLCASSIFEGRIYEQYFGPGTRLTVT.

V is TRBV2 and J is TRBJ2-5, with a possible D match to TRBD2 (6 bases). Deletions cut 1 base from V and 9 bases from J, with 12 bases between. From germline, CDR1 is SNHLY and CDR2 FYNNEI. The CDR3 spans 13 residues. CDR3 amino acids: CASSEVIWEAQYF. The CDR3 bases are TGTGCCAGCAGTGAAGTCATCTGGGAGGCCCAGTACTTC.

The rearrangement links TRBV4-3 to TRBJ1-1; 9 nucleotides line up with TRBD1. The germline V gene encodes CDR1 LGHNA and CDR2 YSLEER. With V trimmed by 5 bases and J by 4 bases, 8 bases remained unmatched. The CDR3 has 15 amino acids. The DNA for the CDR3 is TGCGCCAGCAGCGCTCGGGACAGGGAAAGCACTGAAGCTTTCTTT. This translates into CASSARDRESTEAFF.

The chain links TRBV7-3 to TRBJ2-5; 10 bases map to TRBD2. Germline trimming cut 2 bases from V and 1 base from J; bases unmatched to any gene: 1. Looked up from germline, CDR1 is SGHTA and CDR2 is FQGTGA. CDR3 size: 15 residues. CDR3 residues: CASSLVAGGQETQYF. The CDR3 nucleotides read TGTGCCAGCAGCTTAGTAGCGGGGGGCCAAGAGACCCAGTACTTC.

The count of this clone is one. The chain employs TRBV7-2 and TRBJ2-1, with TRBD2 as a possible D gene (5 bases). The CDR3 runs 12 residues. The V end was cut by 3 bases, the J end by 10 bases, with 10 bases between. Germline V gene sequence: CDR1 SGHTA, CDR2 FQGNSA. CDR3 in DNA: TGTGCCAGCAGCTTGACGGGGAACGAGCAGTTCTTC. Translating gives CASSLTGNEQFF.

The chain couples TRBV10-2 to TRBJ1-2; D unresolved. The V gene lost 3 bases and the J gene lost 8 bases, with 13 bases spanning the gap. The CDR3 is 13 residues long. Germline V CDR1 and CDR2: WSHSY, SAAADI. The CDR3 DNA reads TGCGCCAGCAGTGAAGGACTCACGGGGGGCTACACCTTC. Translating gives CASSEGLTGGYTF.

The chain carries TRBV6-1 and TRBJ1-2; D call uncertain. Germline CDR1 MNHNS, CDR2 SASEGT. The CDR3 has 11 amino acids. The ends were cut back, 8 bases at V and 8 bases at J, with 12 bases in the middle. CDR3 in amino acids: CASEDRNGYTF. The CDR3 nucleotides read TGTGCCAGCGAGGATCGGAACGGCTACACCTTC.

The chain links TRBV18 to TRBJ1-3, with TRBD1 identical over 7 bases. The CDR3 runs to 16 residues. V shed 4 bases, J shed 2 bases, and the junction held 8 bases outside the gene matches. The germline CDR1 and CDR2 sequences are KGHSH and LQKENI. CDR3 region: CASSLGAQGTGNTIYF. CDR3 DNA sequence: TGTGCCAGCTCACTGGGAGCACAGGGGACTGGAAACACCATATATTTT.

The rearrangement uses TRBV2 and TRBJ2-7; unclear D gene. This CDR3 has 13 amino acids. Between the trimmed V and J ends, which lost 2 bases and 3 bases, there was a span of 8 bases. Germline V lookup: CDR1 SNHLY, CDR2 FYNNEI. The CDR3 bases are TGTGCCAGCAGTGAATTTAACTACTACGAGCAGTACTTC. Amino acid sequence: CASSEFNYYEQYF.

The chain joins TRBV10-3 to TRBJ2-4; D might be TRBD2 (5 bases). Trimming took off 0 bases at V and 7 bases at J, with 7 bases between the two ends. Germline V lookup: CDR1 ENHRY, CDR2 SYGVKD. The CDR3 contains 13 residues. The CDR3 loop reads CAISESTGNIQYF. CDR3 coding DNA: TGTGCCATCAGTGAGTCGACGGGGAACATTCAGTACTTC.

The chain is built from TRBV27 and TRBJ1-6; TRBD1 agrees at 9 bases. The CDR3 length is 16 residues. The V gene's germline CDR1 is MNHEY and CDR2 SMNVEV (reference sequence). J was trimmed by 7 bases and V by 3 bases; bases with no gene match: 7. CDR3 DNA: TGTGCCAGCAGTTTCGCCGGGACAGGGCCGAATTCACCCCTCCACTTT. Its protein is CASSFAGTGPNSPLHF.

CDR3 coding DNA: TGTGCCAGCAGGCCCACAGGGGTTGACACCGGGGAGCTGTTTTTT. This translates into CASRPTGVDTGELFF. The gene calls are TRBV7-9 and TRBJ2-2; 7 nucleotides align to TRBD1. The ends lost 6 bases at V and 3 bases at J; junction bases unmatched: 7. Germline CDR1 reads SEHNR; CDR2 reads FQNEAQ (reference sequence). CDR3 size: 15 residues.

J is TRBJ2-2 and V is TRBV10-2; D remains unclear. V was cut by 6 bases and J by 3 bases, with 11 bases left in between. Germline CDR1 WSHSY, CDR2 SAAADI. This CDR3 has 14 amino acids. The CDR3 loop reads CASRETTYTGELFF. Here the CDR3 DNA reads TGCGCCAGCAGGGAGACGACTTACACCGGGGAGCTGTTTTTT.

V gene TRBV11-2 combines with J gene TRBJ1-1; D unclear. This CDR3 has 14 residues. The V end lost 4 bases, the J end lost 1 base, and 10 bases lay between the germline ends. Germline V gene data show CDR1 as SGHAT and CDR2 as FQNNGV. CDR3 DNA: TGTGCCAGCAGCTCAACGGCGGGGAACACTGAAGCTTTCTTT. Amino acids: CASSSTAGNTEAFF. Filled out from reference TRBV11-2 and TRBJ1-1, the complete variable domain reads EAGVAQSPRYKIIEKRQSVAFWCNPISGHATLYWYQQILGQGPKLLIQFQNNGVVDDSQLPKDRFSAERLKGVDSTLKIQPAKLEDSAVYLCASSSTAGNTEAFFGQGTRLTVV.

The CDR3 DNA reads as TGTGCCAGCAGTGCCCCATGGACAGGGTCTCATTCACCCCTCCACTTT. This codes for CASSAPWTGSHSPLHF. V is TRBV2 and J is TRBJ1-6; TRBD1 agrees at 8 bases. The CDR3 consists of 16 residues. With V trimmed by 4 bases and J by 8 bases, 10 bases remained unmatched. Germline-derived CDR1 and CDR2 are SNHLY and FYNNEI. The full variable domain, completed using reference TRBV2 and TRBJ1-6, is EPEVTQTPSHQVTQMGQEVILRCVPISNHLYFYWYRQILGQKVEFLVSFYNNEISEKSEIFDDQFSVERPDGSNFTLKIRSTKLEDSAMYFCASSAPWTGSHSPLHFGNGTRLTVT.

The V call is TRBV2, the J call TRBJ2-3; TRBD1 agrees at 10 bases. Germline V lookup: CDR1 SNHLY, CDR2 FYNNEI. CDR3 length: 17 amino acids. V was pared by 4 bases and J by 0 bases, with 7 bases of the junction left unmatched. The CDR3 loop is CASSVSGTGVSTDTQYF. Here the CDR3 DNA reads TGTGCCAGCAGTGTTTCCGGGACAGGGGTTAGCACAGATACGCAGTATTTT.

CDR3 bases: TGCGCCAGCAGCCAAGACGTACAGGGTGGGGGCTACACCTTC. The encoded protein is CASSQDVQGGGYTF. This chain uses TRBV4-3 with TRBJ1-2; possible D gene TRBD1, 6 bases. The CDR3 is 14 amino acids. The germline V and J ends were trimmed by 0 bases and 8 bases, with 13 bases remaining between them. Germline lookup yields CDR1 LGHNA and CDR2 YSLEER.